This TCR beta chain was recorded in a study of post-analysis software for immune sequencing data. In regard to this clonotype: The antigen remains undetermined.

Points from the study as a whole: Controls significantly exceeded multiple sclerosis patients in normalized Chao1 diversity. TRBV segments more frequent in patients than in controls numbered several and included TRBV5-6, TRBV5-1 and TRBV20-1.

Unique-molecular-identifier-tagged TCR beta cDNA libraries were used. In TCRdb, the PCR reads were re-called with MiXCR into one record per CDR3 protein. The sample carries 400,000 to 500,000 distinct CDR3 sequences, approximately 39% recorded once. V was cut by 3 bases and J by 2 bases, with 14 bases left in between. The CDR3 is made up of 15 amino acids. The chain uses TRBV12-3 or TRBV12-4 and TRBJ2-7; D possibly corresponds to TRBD2 (6 bases). The TCR was taken from a girl aged 2 to 10 with multiple sclerosis. The sample taken for sequencing was blood. The CDR3 protein is CASSFGTSRAYEQYF. The CDR3 DNA reads as TGTGCCAGCAGTTTCGGTACTAGCCGAGCCTACGAGCAGTACTTC.